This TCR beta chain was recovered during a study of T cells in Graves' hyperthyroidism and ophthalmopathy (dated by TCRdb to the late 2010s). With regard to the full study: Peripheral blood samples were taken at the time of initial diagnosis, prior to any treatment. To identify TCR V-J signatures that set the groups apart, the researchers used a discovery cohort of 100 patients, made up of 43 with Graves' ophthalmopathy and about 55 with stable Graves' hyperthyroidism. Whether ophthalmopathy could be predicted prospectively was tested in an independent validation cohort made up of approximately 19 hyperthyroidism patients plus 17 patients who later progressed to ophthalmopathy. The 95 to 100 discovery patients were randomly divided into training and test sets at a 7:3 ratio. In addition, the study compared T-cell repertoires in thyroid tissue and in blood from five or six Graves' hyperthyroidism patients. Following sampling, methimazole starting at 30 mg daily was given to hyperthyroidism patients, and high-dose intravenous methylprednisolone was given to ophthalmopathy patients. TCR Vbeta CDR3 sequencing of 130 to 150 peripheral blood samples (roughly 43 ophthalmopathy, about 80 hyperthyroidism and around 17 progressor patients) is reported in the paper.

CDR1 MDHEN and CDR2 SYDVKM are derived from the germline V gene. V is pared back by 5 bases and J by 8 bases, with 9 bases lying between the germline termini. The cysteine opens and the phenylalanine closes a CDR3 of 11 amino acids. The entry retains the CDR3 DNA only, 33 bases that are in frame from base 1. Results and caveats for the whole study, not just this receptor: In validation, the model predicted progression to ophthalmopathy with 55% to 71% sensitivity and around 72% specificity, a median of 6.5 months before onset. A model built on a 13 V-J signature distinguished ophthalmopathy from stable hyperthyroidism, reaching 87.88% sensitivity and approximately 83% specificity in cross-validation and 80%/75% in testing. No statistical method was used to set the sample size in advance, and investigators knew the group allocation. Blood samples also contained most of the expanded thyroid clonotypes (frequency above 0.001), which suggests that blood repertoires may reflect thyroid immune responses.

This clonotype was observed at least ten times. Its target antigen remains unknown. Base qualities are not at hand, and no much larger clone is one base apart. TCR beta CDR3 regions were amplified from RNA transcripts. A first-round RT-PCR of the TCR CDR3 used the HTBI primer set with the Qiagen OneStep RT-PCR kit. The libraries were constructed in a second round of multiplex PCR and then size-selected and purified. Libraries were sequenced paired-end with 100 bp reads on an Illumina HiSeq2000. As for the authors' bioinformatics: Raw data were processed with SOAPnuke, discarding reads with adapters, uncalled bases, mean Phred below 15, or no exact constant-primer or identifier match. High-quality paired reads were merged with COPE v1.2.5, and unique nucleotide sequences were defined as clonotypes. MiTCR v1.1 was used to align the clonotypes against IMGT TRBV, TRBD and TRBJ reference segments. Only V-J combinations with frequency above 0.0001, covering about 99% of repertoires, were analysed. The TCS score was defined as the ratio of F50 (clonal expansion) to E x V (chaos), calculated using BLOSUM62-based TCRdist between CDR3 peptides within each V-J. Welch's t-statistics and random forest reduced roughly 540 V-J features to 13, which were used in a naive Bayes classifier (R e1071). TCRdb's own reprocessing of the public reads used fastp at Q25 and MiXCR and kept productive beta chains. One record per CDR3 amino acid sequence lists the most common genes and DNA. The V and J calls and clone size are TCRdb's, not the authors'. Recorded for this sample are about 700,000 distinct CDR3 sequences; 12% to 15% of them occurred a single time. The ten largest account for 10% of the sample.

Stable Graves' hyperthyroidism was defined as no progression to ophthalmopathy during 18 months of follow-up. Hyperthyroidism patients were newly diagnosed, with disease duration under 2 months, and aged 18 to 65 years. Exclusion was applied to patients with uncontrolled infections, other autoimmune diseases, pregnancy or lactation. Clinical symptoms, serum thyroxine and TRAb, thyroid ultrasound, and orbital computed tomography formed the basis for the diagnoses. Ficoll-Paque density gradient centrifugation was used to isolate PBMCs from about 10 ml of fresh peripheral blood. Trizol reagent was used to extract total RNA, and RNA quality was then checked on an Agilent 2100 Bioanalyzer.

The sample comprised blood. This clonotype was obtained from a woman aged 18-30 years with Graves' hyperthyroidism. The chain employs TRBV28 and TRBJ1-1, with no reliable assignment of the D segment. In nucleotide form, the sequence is TGTGCCAGCAGTCGTAAGACAGAAGCTTTCTTT. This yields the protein CASSRKTEAFF.